The next 8 T cell receptor beta chains were all read from a single sample in a study of T-cell memory formation after mild COVID-19. TCRdb re-called the 5' RACE reads with MiXCR, one entry per CDR3 protein. The data contain about 210,000 distinct CDR3 sequences, roughly 30% of them singletons. Specimen: PBMCs or a T cell subset sorted from them (not recorded which). The receptors stem from an adult woman who had mild COVID-19 (a few samples of this study predate the infection). Cell type and time point are not known.

The V and J genes are TRBV27 and TRBJ1-2, with 11 positions matching TRBD1. Germline assignment: CDR1 MNHEY and CDR2 SMNVEV (reference sequence). V lost 4 bases, J lost 7 bases, and 11 bases stayed unmatched. The CDR3 length is 16 residues. The CDR3 DNA follows: TGTGCCAGCAGTTCGCTATCGGACAGGGGGCGCCGTGGCTACACCTTC. Translation: CASSSLSDRGRRGYTF.

In DNA form, the CDR3 reads TGTGCCAGCACCCGACTAGCGGGGGAGACCCAGTACTTC. Residues: CASTRLAGETQYF. This sequence joins TRBV12-3 or TRBV12-4 and TRBJ2-5; TRBD2 matches 11 bases. The ends lost 7 bases at V and 5 bases at J; junction bases unmatched: 3. The CDR3 has 13 amino acids.

The chain combines TRBV4-2 with TRBJ2-7; D possibly corresponds to TRBD2 (6 bases). CDR3 length: 12 residues. Deletions cut 6 bases from V and 3 bases from J, with 9 bases between. From germline, CDR1 is LGHNA and CDR2 YNFKEQ. This CDR3 is CASRAGGYEQYF. The DNA of the CDR3 is TGTGCCAGCAGGGCCGGGGGCTACGAGCAGTACTTC.

This clonotype has a handful of counts. The chain uses TRBV2 and TRBJ2-5; D is unresolved. The CDR3 is 13 residues long. Trimming pared 4 bases from V and 5 bases from J, leaving 11 bases between. The germline V gene encodes CDR1 SNHLY and CDR2 FYNNEI. The CDR3 protein is CASSVNYWETQYF. DNA for the CDR3: TGTGCCAGCAGTGTGAACTATTGGGAGACCCAGTACTTC.

Only a few counts were recorded for this clonotype. The chain is built from TRBV6-5 and TRBJ1-2; 7 bases line up with TRBD1. The CDR3 length is 14 residues. In germline, CDR1 is MNHEY, CDR2 SVGAGI. V lost 5 bases and J lost 6; bases outside the gene matches: 9. CDR3 loop: CASSHDRARHGYTF. CDR3 sequence (DNA): TGTGCCAGCAGTCACGACAGGGCTCGGCATGGCTACACCTTC.

The V call is TRBV5-1, the J call TRBJ2-5, with D perhaps TRBD1 or TRBD2 (5 bases each). V was shortened by 0 bases and J by 4 bases, with 16 bases between the two germline ends. CDR1 and CDR2 from the germline V gene are SGHRS and YFSETQ. The CDR3 is 16 amino acids. The chain's CDR3 is CASSLGGPNIGETQYF. The DNA of the CDR3 is TGCGCCAGCAGCTTGGGGGGACCAAACATAGGAGAGACCCAGTACTTC.

This clonotype was seen a handful of times. V usage is TRBV14 and J usage is TRBJ2-1; 9 bases are shared with TRBD2. Germline CDR1 reads SGHDN; CDR2 reads FVKESK. This CDR3 contains 16 residues. V shed 5 bases and J 3 bases; nucleotides not matched to a gene: 8. The CDR3 nucleotides read TGTGCCAGCAGCGCATATAGCGGGAGTTACTACAATGAGCAGTTCTTC. The encoded protein is CASSAYSGSYYNEQFF.

This clonotype showed up just a few times. The rearrangement uses TRBV27 and TRBJ1-2; 10 bases are shared with TRBD1. The CDR3 is 14 amino acids. Per the germline V gene, CDR1 is MNHEY and CDR2 is SMNVEV (reference sequence). J lost 8 bases, V lost 7 bases, and 10 bases had no gene match. The CDR3 region is CASTPTGGVGGYTF. DNA for the CDR3: TGTGCCAGCACCCCGACAGGGGGCGTCGGGGGCTACACCTTC.